Below are 24 T cell receptor beta chains sequenced from a single sample in a study of cytotoxic CD8 clonotypes in ibrutinib-treated CLL. The protocol was immunoSEQ multiplex PCR, while the TCRdb copy is restricted to in-frame clones and leaves out a portion. The sample has some 81,000 clones, around 79% seen once; the top ten hold nearly 5%. Sequences were derived from PBMCs, sampled after 12 months of ibrutinib treatment. These receptors originate from a human donor with chronic lymphocytic leukemia.

Only one count was recorded for this clone. This rearrangement joins TRBV19 to TRBJ1-6; 7 bases line up with TRBD1. The CDR3 has 15 residues. V dropped 5 bases and J dropped 9; count of bases not matched to a gene: 10. Germline V gene lookup returns CDR1 LNHDA and CDR2 SQIVND (reference sequence). The CDR3 sequence is CASSAGTVRGSPLHF. In nucleotides, the CDR3 is TGTGCCAGTAGTGCGGGGACAGTCAGGGGTTCACCCCTCCACTTT.

This clone was seen only once. J is TRBJ2-1 and V is TRBV4-3, with D perhaps being TRBD1 or TRBD2 (5 bases each). Trimming took off 3 bases at V and 5 bases at J, with 17 bases between the two ends. The germline CDR1 and CDR2 sequences are LGHNA and YSLEER. CDR3 length: 16 amino acids. CDR3 in DNA: TGCGCCAGCAGCCAGGGGGTGCCAGGGCCCCACAATGAGCAGTTCTTC. It specifies CASSQGVPGPHNEQFF.

The chain couples TRBV5-4 to TRBJ2-5; 12 bases are a match to TRBD2. Germline CDR1 is SGHNT and CDR2 is YYREEE (reference sequence). The CDR3 extends over 16 amino acids. Trimming removed 4 bases from V and 5 bases from J; junction bases left unmatched: 9. CDR3 amino acids: CASSPGLAGRGETQYF. The CDR3, as DNA: TGTGCCAGCAGCCCCGGACTAGCGGGGAGGGGTGAGACCCAGTACTTC.

The chain recombines TRBV4-1 with TRBJ1-2, with D maybe TRBD1 (6 bases). The CDR3 consists of 15 residues. Germline V CDR1 and CDR2: MGHRA, YSYEKL. Trimming shortened V by 0 bases and J by 6 bases, and 14 bases separated the two germline ends. CDR3: CASSQDWQGRDGYTF. In DNA, the CDR3 is TGCGCCAGCAGCCAAGATTGGCAGGGGAGGGATGGCTACACCTTC.

CDR3 nucleotides: TGTGCCAGCAGCTTAGCGGGACAGCCCCCCTACAATGAGCAGTTCTTC. Translated, it gives CASSLAGQPPYNEQFF. The rearrangement links TRBV7-8 to TRBJ2-1; TRBD1 matches 7 bases. Germline values: CDR1 SGHVS, CDR2 FQNEAQ. This CDR3 has 16 amino acids. Losses at the gene ends were 0 bases for V and 2 bases for J; bases not matched to a gene: 4.

This clone was picked up many times. V and J are TRBV7-3 and TRBJ2-1; TRBD2 matches at 9 bases. After removal of 4 bases from V and 9 bases from J, the junction contained 7 bases not matched to a gene. Germline V gene data show CDR1 as SGHTA and CDR2 as FQGTGA. This CDR3 region has 14 residues. CDR3 loop: CASSWAPSGVEQFF. The CDR3 nucleotides are TGTGCCAGCAGCTGGGCGCCTAGCGGGGTTGAGCAGTTCTTC.

This chain connects TRBV6-5 to TRBJ1-1, with D possibly matching TRBD1 (5 bases). Germline CDR1 is MNHEY and CDR2 is SVGAGI. This CDR3 contains 14 residues. Trimming took off 4 bases at V and 0 bases at J, with 9 bases between the two ends. The chain's CDR3 is CASSLGRVNTEAFF. In nucleotides, the CDR3 is TGTGCCAGCAGTTTGGGCAGGGTGAACACTGAAGCTTTCTTT.

This rearrangement joins TRBV19 to TRBJ1-1, with a possible D match to TRBD1 (6 bases). V was clipped by 4 bases and J by 0 bases, with 12 bases between them. Germline V gene lookup returns CDR1 LNHDA and CDR2 SQIVND (reference sequence). The CDR3 consists of 15 residues. CDR3 sequence: CASSRRGGMNTEAFF. The DNA of the CDR3 is TGTGCCAGTAGTAGGAGAGGGGGTATGAACACTGAAGCTTTCTTT.

The rearrangement joins TRBV6-1 to TRBJ2-5, with D possibly TRBD1 on 8 matching bases. The CDR3 has 15 amino acids. Germline CDR1 is MNHNS and CDR2 is SASEGT. V was clipped by 7 bases and J by 0 bases, with 15 bases between them. CDR3 in amino acids: CASTQQGGDQETQYF. As DNA, the CDR3 is TGTGCCAGCACCCAACAGGGGGGGGACCAAGAGACCCAGTACTTC.

The chain recombines TRBV6-4 with TRBJ2-1; either TRBD1 or TRBD2 may supply D (5 bases each). This CDR3 spans 13 amino acids. Germline lookup yields CDR1 MRHNA and CDR2 SNTAGT. V gave up 2 bases and J gave up 6 bases, with 8 bases separating them. This chain's CDR3 is CASSDGGGNEQFF. The DNA of the CDR3 is TGTGCCAGCAGTGACGGGGGTGGCAATGAGCAGTTCTTC.

The chain combines TRBV5-1 with TRBJ2-2; 9 bases are shared with TRBD1. Per germline, CDR1 SGHRS and CDR2 YFSETQ. V was clipped by 4 bases and J by 4 bases; unmatched bases: 5. This CDR3 has 15 amino acids. The CDR3 spells CASSTGQGGTGELFF. In DNA form, the CDR3 reads TGCGCCAGCAGCACGGGACAGGGAGGCACCGGGGAGCTGTTTTTT. Looking up the rest from reference TRBV5-1 and TRBJ2-2 gives the full variable domain: KAGVTQTPRYLIKTRGQQVTLSCSPISGHRSVSWYQQTPGQGLQFLFEYFSETQRNKGNFPGRFSGRQFSNSRSEMNVSTLELGDSALYLCASSTGQGGTGELFFGEGSRLTVL.

In this sample, this clone turned up a few times. This chain links TRBV27 with TRBJ2-2; TRBD2 is a possible D gene (6 bases). Germline loops: CDR1 MNHEY, CDR2 SMNVEV (reference sequence). There are 15 residues in the CDR3. V was trimmed by 0 bases and J by 7 bases, leaving 12 bases between them. This CDR3 is CASSLSLALGGELFF. For the CDR3, the DNA is TGTGCCAGCAGTTTATCTCTAGCGTTGGGCGGGGAGCTGTTTTTT.

The chain is built from TRBV7-9 and TRBJ2-7, with D perhaps TRBD2 (6 bases). Trimming cost V 2 bases and J 7 bases, with 12 bases left between them. Looked up from germline, CDR1 is SEHNR and CDR2 is FQNEAQ (reference sequence). The CDR3 covers 13 residues. Here the CDR3 DNA reads TGTGCCAGCAGCTTAACGAAGGGAGGAGAGCAGTACTTC. Protein sequence: CASSLTKGGEQYF.

This chain joins TRBV4-2 and TRBJ2-3; 10 bases are a match to TRBD1. Germline values: CDR1 LGHNA, CDR2 YNFKEQ. The CDR3 covers 16 residues. With 0 bases clipped from V and 4 bases from J, the junction kept 4 bases outside the gene matches. CDR3 amino acids: CASSQDGGQGADTQYF. The CDR3 coding sequence is TGTGCCAGCAGCCAAGATGGCGGACAGGGGGCAGATACGCAGTATTTT.

In this sample, this clone turned up a few times. The genes are TRBV7-6 and TRBJ1-5; D might be TRBD1 (5 bases). The CDR3 is 15 amino acids. CDR1 SGHVS and CDR2 FNYEAQ come from the germline V gene. V was cut by 1 base and J by 2 bases, with 9 bases left in between. The CDR3 reads CASSLGGDGNQPQHF. The DNA of the CDR3 is TGTGCCAGCAGCTTAGGGGGGGACGGCAATCAGCCCCAGCATTTT.

The DNA of the CDR3 is TGTGCCAGCAGCTTAGCGGGAGGGGGACTAGCGGGGCCCCGCGGCACCGGGGAGCTGTTTTTT. It encodes CASSLAGGGLAGPRGTGELFF. This chain links TRBV7-2 with TRBJ2-2; 13 nucleotides line up with TRBD2. The V gene's germline CDR1 is SGHTA and CDR2 FQGNSA. V shed 0 bases, J shed 4 bases, and the junction held 14 bases outside the gene matches. The CDR3 is 21 residues long.

V and J are TRBV5-6 and TRBJ1-4, with a weak D call TRBD1 (6 bases). The CDR3 runs to 13 residues. Germline V gives CDR1 SGHDT, CDR2 YYEEEE. Trimming removed 4 bases at V and 8 bases at J, with 12 bases between. CDR3 protein: CASSPAGDEKLFF. In DNA form, the CDR3 reads TGTGCCAGCAGCCCAGCAGGGGACGAAAAACTGTTTTTT.

A remark on this clone: This sequence may be a read error, since a much larger clone differs from it by one base. Here the CDR3 DNA reads TGTGCCAGCAGTAGGGGGAACACTGAAGCTTTCTTT. Residues: CASSRGNTEAFF. J is TRBJ1-1 and V is TRBV6-5, with D perhaps TRBD1 (5 bases). Trimming left V 5 bases short and J 1 base short, with 5 bases between. Germline V lookup: CDR1 MNHEY, CDR2 SVGAGI. The CDR3 extends over 12 amino acids.

The V call is TRBV19, the J call TRBJ2-3; 7 bases agree with TRBD2. CDR1 and CDR2 from the germline V gene are LNHDA and SQIVND (reference sequence). This CDR3 contains 16 residues. V was pared by 2 bases and J by 4 bases, with 9 bases of the junction left unmatched. CDR3 region: CASSITFGGIADTQYF. CDR3 DNA sequence: TGTGCCAGTAGTATAACCTTCGGGGGGATCGCAGATACGCAGTATTTT.

As to this clone: Other DNA sequences from this sample encode an identical CDR3 as well. The chain has TRBV7-2 and TRBJ2-7; D may be TRBD2 (6 bases). This CDR3 contains 15 residues. V lost 0 bases, J lost 2 bases, and 11 bases lay in between. Germline CDR1 SGHTA, CDR2 FQGNSA. Here the CDR3 reads CASSLAGGPTYEQYF. As DNA, the CDR3 is TGTGCCAGCAGCTTAGCGGGGGGTCCTACCTACGAGCAGTACTTC. Combining the CDR3 with reference TRBV7-2 and TRBJ2-7 gives the whole variable domain GAGVSQSPSNKVTEKGKDVELRCDPISGHTALYWYRQSLGQGLEFLIYFQGNSAPDKSGLPSDRFSAERTGGSVSTLTIQRTQQEDSAVYLCASSLAGGPTYEQYFGPGTRLTVT.

The CDR3 is CASSLYRTRGETQYF. In DNA form, the CDR3 reads TGCGCCAGCAGCCTCTACCGGACTAGGGGTGAGACCCAGTACTTC. V usage is TRBV4-3 and J usage is TRBJ2-5, with TRBD2 matching over 7 bases. Looked up from germline, CDR1 is LGHNA and CDR2 is YSLEER. The CDR3 contains 15 residues. J lost 5 bases, V lost 4 bases, and 10 bases had no gene match.

The rearrangement links TRBV28 to TRBJ1-2; 9 bases line up with TRBD1. The CDR3 sequence is 14 residues long. J was trimmed by 8 bases and V by 4 bases; bases with no gene match: 8. The germline V gene encodes CDR1 MDHEN and CDR2 SYDVKM. CDR3 amino acids: CASSSGQGLWGYTF. The CDR3, as DNA: TGTGCCAGCAGTTCCGGACAGGGGCTGTGGGGCTACACCTTC.

The rearrangement joins TRBV9 to TRBJ1-1, with D maybe TRBD1 (6 bases). Germline V gene data show CDR1 as SGDLS and CDR2 as YYNGEE. CDR3 length: 14 residues. V lost 3 bases and J lost 1, with 10 bases in between. CDR3 DNA sequence: TGTGCCAGCAGCGCCCAGACAGGGAACACTGAAGCTTTCTTT. Its translation: CASSAQTGNTEAFF.

V and J are TRBV13 and TRBJ2-6, with D perhaps matching TRBD1 or TRBD2 (5 bases each). V shed 3 bases and J shed 16 bases, with 13 bases lying between them. The CDR3 runs to 12 residues. Germline values: CDR1 PRHDT, CDR2 FYEKMQ (reference sequence). CDR3 nucleotides: TGTGCCAGCAGCTTCCGGCAGGGACCGCTGACTTTC. It specifies CASSFRQGPLTF.